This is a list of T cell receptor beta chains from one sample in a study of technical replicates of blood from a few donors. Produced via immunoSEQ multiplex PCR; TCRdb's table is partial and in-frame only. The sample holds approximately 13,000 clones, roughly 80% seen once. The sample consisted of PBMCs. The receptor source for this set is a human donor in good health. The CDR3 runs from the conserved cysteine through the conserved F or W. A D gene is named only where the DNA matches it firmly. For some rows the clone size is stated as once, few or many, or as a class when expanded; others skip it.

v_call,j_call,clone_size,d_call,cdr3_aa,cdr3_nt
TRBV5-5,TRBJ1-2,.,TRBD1,CASSLGGTVPYGYTF,TGTGCCAGCAGCTTGGGAGGGACAGTCCCTTATGGCTACACCTTC
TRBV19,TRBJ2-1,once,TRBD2,CATLPGGAGGDNEQFF,TGTGCCACCCTCCCCGGTGGTGCGGGAGGGGACAATGAGCAGTTCTTC
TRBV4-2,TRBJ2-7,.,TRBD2,CASSQIGLAGGGEYEQYF,TGTGCCAGCAGCCAGATCGGACTAGCGGGAGGGGGCGAGTACGAGCAGTACTTC
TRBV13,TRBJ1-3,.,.,CASSYATASAGNTIYF,TGTGCCAGCAGCTACGCGACAGCATCGGCTGGAAACACCATATATTTT
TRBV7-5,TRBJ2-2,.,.,CVRSSPAEGFAGELFF,TGTGTCAGAAGCTCCCCTGCCGAGGGTTTTGCCGGGGAGCTGTTTTTT
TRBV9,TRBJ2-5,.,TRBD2,CASSVDAGVMETQYF,TGTGCCAGCAGCGTAGATGCGGGAGTCATGGAGACCCAGTACTTC
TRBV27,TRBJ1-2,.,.,CASSFLGAYGYTF,TGTGCCAGCAGTTTTCTGGGGGCCTATGGCTACACCTTC
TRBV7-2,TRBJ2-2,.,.,CASSFISTGELFF,TGTGCCAGCAGCTTTATCAGCACCGGGGAGCTGTTTTTT
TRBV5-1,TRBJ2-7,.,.,CASSSDRYSYEQYF,TGCGCCAGCAGCTCCGACAGGTACTCCTACGAGCAGTACTTC
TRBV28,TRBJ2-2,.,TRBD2,CASRAGGTGELFF,TGTGCCAGCAGGGCGGGAGGCACCGGGGAGCTGTTTTTT
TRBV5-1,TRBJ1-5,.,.,CASSPQGGLNQPQHF,TGCGCCAGCAGCCCCCAAGGAGGGTTGAACCAGCCCCAGCATTTT
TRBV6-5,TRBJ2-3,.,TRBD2,CASSPRLAGGDTQYF,TGTGCCAGCAGTCCGCGACTAGCGGGGGGAGATACGCAGTATTTT
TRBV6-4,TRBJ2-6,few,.,CASSQGLGANVLTF,TGTGCCAGCAGTCAGGGATTGGGGGCCAACGTCCTGACTTTC
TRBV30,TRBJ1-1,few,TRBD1,CAWTTGVNTEAFF,TGTGCCTGGACGACAGGGGTGAACACTGAAGCTTTCTTT
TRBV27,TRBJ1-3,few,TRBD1,CASRAGGNSGNTIYF,TGTGCCAGCAGGGCAGGGGGCAACTCTGGAAACACCATATATTTT
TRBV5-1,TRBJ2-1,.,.,CASSSRPTGNNEQFF,TGCGCCAGCAGCTCCCGCCCGACAGGTAACAATGAGCAGTTCTTC
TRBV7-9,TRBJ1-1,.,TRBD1,CASMDRGVNTEAFF,TGTGCCAGCATGGACAGGGGAGTGAACACTGAAGCTTTCTTT
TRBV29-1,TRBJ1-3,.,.,CSVEPGDSGNTIYF,TGCAGCGTTGAACCCGGTGACTCTGGAAACACCATATATTTT
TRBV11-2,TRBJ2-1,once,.,CASTSQGSSYNEQFF,TGTGCCAGCACCTCCCAAGGGAGCTCCTACAATGAGCAGTTCTTC
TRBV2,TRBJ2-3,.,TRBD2,CASSEQLTSGRGETSTDTQYF,TGTGCCAGCAGTGAACAGTTGACTAGCGGGAGAGGAGAAACTAGCACAGATACGCAGTATTTT
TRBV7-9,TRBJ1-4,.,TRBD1,CASSLGQINEKLFF,TGTGCCAGCAGCCTGGGACAGATAAATGAAAAACTGTTTTTT
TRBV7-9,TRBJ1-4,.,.,CASSLATGEKLFF,TGTGCCAGCAGCTTAGCTACAGGCGAAAAACTGTTTTTT
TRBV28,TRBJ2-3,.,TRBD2,CASSLRGGTDTQYF,TGTGCCAGCAGTTTGCGGGGGGGGACAGATACGCAGTATTTT
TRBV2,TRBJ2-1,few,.,CASSSQRVDNEQFF,TGTGCCAGCAGTAGCCAGCGGGTTGATAATGAGCAGTTCTTC
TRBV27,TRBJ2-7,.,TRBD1,CASSPPRAGTGGNEQYF,TGTGCCAGCAGTCCCCCCAGGGCCGGGACAGGGGGTAACGAGCAGTACTTC
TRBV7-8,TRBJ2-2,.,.,CASSSRQGPAGELFF,TGTGCCAGCAGCTCCAGGCAGGGTCCTGCCGGGGAGCTGTTTTTT
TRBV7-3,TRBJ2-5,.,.,CASSPRDQETQYF,TGTGCCAGCAGCCCCAGGGACCAAGAGACCCAGTACTTC
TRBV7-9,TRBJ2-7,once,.,CASSLGGHSYEQYF,TGTGCCAGCAGCTTAGGGGGGCACTCTTACGAGCAGTACTTC
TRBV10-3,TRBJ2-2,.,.,CASRDSNTGELFF,TGTGCCTCCCGGGACTCCAACACCGGGGAGCTGTTTTTT
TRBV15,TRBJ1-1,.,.,CATSREMTVLNTEAFF,TGTGCCACCAGCAGGGAGATGACAGTTCTGAACACTGAAGCTTTCTTT
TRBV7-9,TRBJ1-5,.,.,CASSLAGGNQPQHF,TGTGCCAGCAGCTTAGCAGGGGGCAATCAGCCCCAGCATTTT
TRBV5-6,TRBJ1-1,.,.,CASSLGVPGAGTEAFF,TGTGCCAGCAGCTTGGGGGTTCCAGGGGCAGGGACTGAAGCTTTCTTT
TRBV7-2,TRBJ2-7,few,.,CASSHGQPWDYEQYF,TGTGCCAGCAGCCACGGACAGCCTTGGGATTACGAGCAGTACTTC
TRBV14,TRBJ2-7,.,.,CASSHGQALQYF,TGTGCCAGCAGCCATGGGCAGGCCCTGCAGTACTTC
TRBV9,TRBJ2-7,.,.,CASSASGQPSYEQYF,TGTGCCAGCAGCGCGTCCGGACAGCCCTCCTACGAGCAGTACTTC
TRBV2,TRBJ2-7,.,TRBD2,CASSEMASGSLAYEQYF,TGTGCCAGCAGTGAAATGGCTAGCGGGAGCCTAGCCTACGAGCAGTACTTC
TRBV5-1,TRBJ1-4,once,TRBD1,CASSLAVRQGINEKLFF,TGCGCCAGCAGCTTGGCCGTCAGACAGGGAATAAATGAAAAACTGTTTTTT
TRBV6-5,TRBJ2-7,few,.,CASWRPGGYEQYF,TGTGCCAGCTGGAGGCCAGGAGGCTACGAGCAGTACTTC
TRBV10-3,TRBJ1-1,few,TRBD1,CAISPTGGYNTEAFF,TGTGCCATCAGTCCGACAGGGGGGTATAACACTGAAGCTTTCTTT
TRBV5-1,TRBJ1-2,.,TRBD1,CASSLDEGASYGYTF,TGCGCCAGCAGCTTGGACGAGGGGGCGAGCTATGGCTACACCTTC
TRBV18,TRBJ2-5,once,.,CASSPAQGEIQETQYF,TGTGCCAGCTCACCTGCACAGGGTGAGATCCAAGAGACCCAGTACTTC
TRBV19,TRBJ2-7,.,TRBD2,CASSPLGGVRAYEQYF,TGTGCCAGTAGCCCATTGGGGGGGGTCCGGGCCTACGAGCAGTACTTC
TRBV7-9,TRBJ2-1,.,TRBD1,CASSRGDSFNEQFF,TGTGCCAGCAGCCGAGGGGACAGCTTCAATGAGCAGTTCTTC
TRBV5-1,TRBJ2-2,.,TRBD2,CASIPLPSGSGTGELFF,TGCGCCAGCATCCCTCTTCCTAGCGGGAGTGGCACCGGGGAGCTGTTTTTT